These T cell receptor beta chains were read from a single sample in a study of cytomegalovirus exposure and HLA in healthy donors. Here immunoSEQ multiplex PCR was the method, and the copy in TCRdb shows in-frame clones only, minus some. The sample records roughly 180,000 clones, roughly four fifths being singletons. Sequencing was done on a sample of PBMCs. Every receptor here comes from a man younger than 30 in good health and CMV-seronegative. Both conserved end residues are part of each CDR3. The D gene is left open where the match is weak. Clone sizes are given selectively: once, few, many, or a class where the clone is expanded.

V	J	D	size	DNA	CDR3
TRBV9	TRBJ1-6	.	.	TGTGCCAGCAGCCGCCGGCGGGAGGGAAACTCACCCCTCCACTTT	CASSRRREGNSPLHF
TRBV6-6	TRBJ1-5	.	.	TGTGCCAGCAGTACGGGGCAGCCCCAGCATTTT	CASSTGQPQHF
TRBV5-1	TRBJ1-1	.	.	TGCGCCAGCAGCTTGGAGTCAGGGGCCACTGAAGCTTTCTTT	CASSLESGATEAFF
TRBV7-9	TRBJ2-3	.	.	TGTGCCAGCCGGCGATCACTGACAGGGACTAGCACAGATACGCAGTATTTT	CASRRSLTGTSTDTQYF
TRBV7-9	TRBJ1-1	.	.	TGTGCCAGCAGCTTTTACAGGGCCACGAACACTGAAGCTTTCTTT	CASSFYRATNTEAFF
TRBV15	TRBJ2-2	.	.	TGTGCCACCAGCGGCCTTACCGGGGAGCTGTTTTTT	CATSGLTGELFF
TRBV6-1	TRBJ1-1	.	.	TGTGCCAGCAGTGAAGCGCGGGGGGCTGCTTTCTTT	CASSEARGAAFF
TRBV20-1	TRBJ1-2	.	.	TGCAGTGCTAGAACCCTCCAGGGCTACACCTTC	CSARTLQGYTF
TRBV4-1	TRBJ2-5	TRBD2	.	TGCGCCAGCAGCCACGTCGCGTCTAGCGGGAGAGGGCGGGAGACCCAGTACTTC	CASSHVASSGRGRETQYF
TRBV28	TRBJ2-7	.	.	TGTGCCAGCATACAATTGGCAGGATCCTACGAGCAGTACTTC	CASIQLAGSYEQYF
TRBV4-2	TRBJ2-2	TRBD2	.	TGTGCCAGCAGCCAACGTCCCCCGGGACTAGCGGGAGCCGGGGAGCTGTTTTTT	CASSQRPPGLAGAGELFF
TRBV29-1	TRBJ1-5	.	.	TGCAGCGTTGCCACAGCTAGCAATCAGCCCCAGCATTTT	CSVATASNQPQHF
TRBV6-1	TRBJ2-3	TRBD2	.	TGTGCCAGCAGCCTGATGGGGGGGGACACAGATACGCAGTATTTT	CASSLMGGDTDTQYF
TRBV19	TRBJ1-4	.	few	TGTGCCAGTAGTGAGGCGGTTCTCTGGACTAATGAAAAACTGTTTTTT	CASSEAVLWTNEKLFF
TRBV30	TRBJ2-3	.	.	TGTGCCTCGCTGACTAAGAGCACAGATACGCAGTATTTT	CASLTKSTDTQYF
TRBV14	TRBJ2-7	.	.	TGTGCCAGCAGCCAAGATAGAGCAGGGGTAAGCTACGAGCAGTACTTC	CASSQDRAGVSYEQYF
TRBV7-2	TRBJ2-7	TRBD2	.	TGTGCCAGCAGCTTAGAAGGGACTAGCGGGAGTTACGAGCAGTACTTC	CASSLEGTSGSYEQYF
TRBV28	TRBJ2-7	TRBD2	.	TGTGCCAGCAGTTTGTTAACTAGCGGGGCACAGTACTTC	CASSLLTSGAQYF
TRBV9	TRBJ1-6	TRBD1	.	TGTGCCAGCAGCGCGCCAGGGGGCATAAATTCACCCCTCCACTTT	CASSAPGGINSPLHF
TRBV4-1	TRBJ2-1	.	.	TGCGCCAGCAGCCAAGATCGCGCTGACAATGAGCAGTTCTTC	CASSQDRADNEQFF
TRBV9	TRBJ2-1	TRBD2	.	TGTGCCAGCAGCGTAGATGCTAGCGGGAGTCGGGGTGAGCAGTTCTTC	CASSVDASGSRGEQFF
TRBV9	TRBJ2-2	TRBD1	.	TGTGCCAGCAGCGTAGTGGGGACAGGGGCGAACACCGGGGAGCTGTTTTTT	CASSVVGTGANTGELFF
TRBV28	TRBJ2-1	TRBD1	.	TGTGCCAGCAGTTTAGCCGGGGGACAGGGGTACTACAATGAGCAGTTCTTC	CASSLAGGQGYYNEQFF
TRBV6-6	TRBJ1-2	.	.	TGTGCCAGCACCCTTCAGGGTGGCGGCTACACCTTC	CASTLQGGGYTF
TRBV9	TRBJ1-6	.	.	TGTGCCAGCAGCGTAGAAGCAGGGCGTAACTCACCCCTCCACTTT	CASSVEAGRNSPLHF
TRBV18	TRBJ1-4	.	.	TGTGCCAGCTCACCCCAAGGAAGGAGGAATGAAAAACTGTTTTTT	CASSPQGRRNEKLFF
TRBV4-1	TRBJ2-7	TRBD2	.	TGCGCCAGCAGCCAATCAACTAGCGGGGGGACCGACTCCGAGCAGTACTTC	CASSQSTSGGTDSEQYF
TRBV6-1	TRBJ1-3	.	.	TGTGCCAGCAGCGGGGGGGGTAACGCAAACACCATATATTTT	CASSGGGNANTIYF
TRBV5-1	TRBJ2-5	.	few	TGCGCCAGCAGCCGGGGCGGGGCCGCTCAAGAGACCCAGTACTTC	CASSRGGAAQETQYF
TRBV28	TRBJ1-3	.	once	TGTGCCAGCAGTTTGAGTGTCCGAAACACCATATATTTT	CASSLSVRNTIYF
TRBV29-1	TRBJ2-5	.	few	TGCAGCGTTGAACTGGTAGTCCCTAGGGAGACCCAGTACTTC	CSVELVVPRETQYF
TRBV9	TRBJ1-1	.	.	TGTGCCAGCAGCCCATCCCTTGGACTGGAAGTAGCTTTCTTT	CASSPSLGLEVAFF
TRBV18	TRBJ1-6	TRBD1	once	TGTGCCAGCTCACTCCTTCGCATAAGTCTTGGACAGGGAATCTCAGGAAATTCACCCCTCCACTTT	CASSLLRISLGQGISGNSPLHF